These 22 T cell receptor beta chains share one sample of origin, sequenced in a study of spatial heterogeneity in lung cancer. Each CDR3 protein is one row after TCRdb ran MiXCR on the 5' RACE reads. Of fewer than 30,000 distinct CDR3 sequences listed, roughly 5.6% are singletons. Time point given: blood at routine non-recurrence follow-up after resection. Whole RNA came from tumor, nontumor lung or frozen PBMC and was sequenced without being sorted. The specimen was PBMCs, collected at follow-up. These receptors were obtained from a male donor with early-stage non-small cell lung cancer.

This clonotype showed up many times. The rearrangement joins TRBV7-2 to TRBJ1-5, with D perhaps TRBD1 (5 bases). CDR3 length: 16 amino acids. Germline values: CDR1 SGHTA, CDR2 FQGNSA. V was shortened by 4 bases and J by 2 bases, with 15 bases between the two germline ends. The CDR3 DNA sequence: TGTGCCAGCAGCTCTGAAGGCGGGGCGGGCAATCAGCCCCAGCATTTT. This sequence encodes CASSSEGGAGNQPQHF. The entire variable domain, with the rest obtained from reference TRBV7-2 and TRBJ1-5, is as follows: GAGVSQSPSNKVTEKGKDVELRCDPISGHTALYWYRQSLGQGLEFLIYFQGNSAPDKSGLPSDRFSAERTGGSVSTLTIQRTQQEDSAVYLCASSSEGGAGNQPQHFGDGTRLSIL.

This clonotype was observed a few times. The chain has TRBV11-2 and TRBJ2-7; D may correspond to TRBD1 or TRBD2 (5 bases each). This CDR3 comprises 15 residues. Germline CDR1 SGHAT, CDR2 FQNNGV. V lost 3 bases and J lost 2, with 14 bases in between. Here the CDR3 reads CASSFRDGVTYEQYF. DNA of the CDR3: TGTGCCAGCAGCTTCCGGGACGGGGTGACCTACGAGCAGTACTTC.

The sample holds a few counts of this clonotype. The CDR3 DNA is TGTGCCAGCAGCAAACACCAGGGGGTGGGGACAGATACGCAGTATTTT. The encoded protein is CASSKHQGVGTDTQYF. The chain combines TRBV11-3 with TRBJ2-3; 7 bases map to TRBD1. Germline V CDR1 and CDR2: SGHNT, YENEEA. V gave up 5 bases and J gave up 3 bases; unmatched junction bases: 11. CDR3 length: 16 amino acids.

The gene calls are TRBV27 and TRBJ1-3, with TRBD1 matching over 9 bases. The trim removed 6 bases at V and 4 bases at J, leaving 4 bases unmatched. The CDR3 runs to 14 residues. Looked up from germline, CDR1 is MNHEY and CDR2 is SMNVEV (reference sequence). In DNA form, the CDR3 reads TGTGCCAGCAGCGGGACAGGGTACGGAAACACCATATATTTT. Translation gives CASSGTGYGNTIYF.

This clonotype has ten or more counts. The chain's CDR3 is CASSLRENTGELFF. The CDR3 DNA reads TGTGCCAGCAGTTTACGGGAGAACACCGGGGAGCTGTTTTTT. This chain connects TRBV27 to TRBJ2-2, with D maybe TRBD2 (5 bases). This CDR3 contains 14 residues. Trimming shortened V by 2 bases and J by 1 base, and 5 bases separated the two germline ends. Per germline, CDR1 MNHEY and CDR2 SMNVEV (reference sequence).

As concerns this clonotype: A read error may be the cause here, since a much bigger clone is one base away. The conserved phenylalanine or tryptophan normally closing the CDR3 is absent here, so this likely arose from a read error. The chain is built from TRBV28 and TRBJ2-2, with 10 bases that match TRBD1. This CDR3 has 14 residues. The germline V gene has CDR1 MDHEN and CDR2 SYDVKM. V lost 4 bases to trimming and J lost 5 bases; unmatched junction nucleotides: 1. CDR3: CASSSGQGTGELFS. For the CDR3, the DNA is TGTGCCAGCAGTTCGGGACAGGGGACCGGGGAGCTGTTTTCT.

This clonotype was observed many times. The genes are TRBV29-1 and TRBJ2-1; D possibly corresponds to TRBD2 (5 bases). The CDR3 is 13 amino acids. V was clipped by 7 bases and J by 6 bases, with 16 bases between them. Germline values: CDR1 SQVTM, CDR2 ANQGSEA. DNA of the CDR3: TGCAGCGGAGGACTCTACTTGGGCAATGAGCAGTTCTTC. Its protein is CSGGLYLGNEQFF.

This clonotype was recorded many times. This chain uses TRBV7-2 with TRBJ2-1, with 9 bases matching TRBD1. The CDR3 spans 14 residues. Trimming cost V 1 base and J 9 bases; bases outside gene matches: 4. Germline CDR1 reads SGHTA; CDR2 reads FQGNSA. DNA for the CDR3: TGTGCCAGCAGCTTAGACGGGACAGGGAGTGAGCAGTTCTTC. It specifies CASSLDGTGSEQFF.

The chain has TRBV11-1 and TRBJ1-6, with TRBD1 matching 9 bases. The CDR3 loop spans 15 amino acids. The trim removed 2 bases at V and 10 bases at J, leaving 6 bases unmatched. The germline gives CDR1 SGHAT, CDR2 FQDESV (reference sequence). The CDR3 DNA reads as TGTGCCAGCAGCTTAACAACAGGGGGCCACTCACCCCTCCACTTT. Its translation is CASSLTTGGHSPLHF.

This clonotype occurred a few times. The genes are TRBV6-5 and TRBJ2-1; tentatively, D is TRBD1 (5 bases). V lost 0 bases and J 8 bases, leaving 11 bases between the germline ends. CDR1 is MNHEY and CDR2 is SVGAGI in the germline V gene. The CDR3 runs 14 residues. CDR3 nucleotides: TGTGCCAGCAGTTACTCTGACAGTCTGCATGAGCAGTTCTTC. This gives the protein CASSYSDSLHEQFF.

The V call is TRBV3-1, the J call TRBJ2-2, with unresolved D. Deletions cut 5 bases from V and 1 base from J, with 2 bases between. The germline V gene encodes CDR1 LGHDT and CDR2 YNNKEL (reference sequence). This CDR3 is built from 12 residues. In nucleotides, the CDR3 is TGTGCCAGCAGCGAGAACACCGGGGAGCTGTTTTTT. Translation: CASSENTGELFF. Full variable domain (rest looked up from reference TRBV3-1 and TRBJ2-2): DTAVSQTPKYLVTQMGNDKSIKCEQNLGHDTMYWYKQDSKKFLKIMFSYNNKELIINETVPNRFSPKSPDKAHLNLHINSLELGDSAVYFCASSENTGELFFGEGSRLTVL.

This clonotype was detected many times. The chain recombines TRBV14 with TRBJ2-1; 8 nucleotides match TRBD1. J lost 12 bases, V lost 5 bases, and 15 bases had no gene match. From germline, CDR1 is SGHDN and CDR2 FVKESK. The length of the CDR3 is 15 residues. The CDR3 region is CASSNLDREGLGQFF. The DNA for the CDR3 is TGTGCCAGCAGCAACTTGGACAGGGAAGGATTAGGGCAGTTCTTC.

There are a few counts of this clonotype. The genes are TRBV27 and TRBJ2-3, with 8 positions matching TRBD1. This CDR3 comprises 17 residues. J was trimmed by 2 bases and V by 5 bases; bases with no gene match: 12. CDR1 is MNHEY and CDR2 is SMNVEV in the germline V gene (reference sequence). DNA of the CDR3: TGTGCCAGCAGTCCATTCGCGGACAGGGCCTTCACAGATACGCAGTATTTT. Translated: CASSPFADRAFTDTQYF.

The table lists this clonotype with many counts. The chain joins TRBV29-1 to TRBJ1-1; TRBD1 might be the D (5 bases). Between the trimmed V and J ends, which lost 3 bases and 5 bases, there was a span of 13 bases. The CDR3 totals 13 residues. The germline CDR1 and CDR2 sequences are SQVTM and ANQGSEA. CDR3 sequence reads: CSVETTEGTEAFF. The DNA of the CDR3 is TGCAGCGTTGAGACGACAGAGGGGACTGAAGCTTTCTTT.

This chain connects TRBV7-2 to TRBJ1-1, with a tentative D call TRBD1 (5 bases). Germline lookup yields CDR1 SGHTA and CDR2 FQGNSA. This CDR3 has 14 residues. V shed 6 bases and J shed 9 bases, with 20 bases lying between them. The CDR3 sequence: CASSSPGTHMKAFF. The CDR3 DNA reads as TGTGCCAGCAGTTCCCCCGGGACGCATATGAAAGCTTTCTTT.

This clonotype was counted many times. V usage is TRBV2 and J usage is TRBJ1-5; 7 positions agree with TRBD1. Germline V gene sequence: CDR1 SNHLY, CDR2 FYNNEI. The CDR3 sequence is 16 residues long. V shed 5 bases and J 0 bases; nucleotides not matched to a gene: 7. The CDR3 protein is CASSTGQAGSNQPQHF. In nucleotides, the CDR3 is TGTGCCAGCAGTACCGGACAGGCGGGTAGCAATCAGCCCCAGCATTTT.

This clonotype was observed many times. The rearrangement uses TRBV9 and TRBJ1-1; no clear D. The V end lost 0 bases, the J end lost 1 base, and 7 bases lay between the germline ends. The CDR3 spans 14 residues. Germline-derived CDR1 and CDR2 are SGDLS and YYNGEE. In DNA, the CDR3 is TGTGCCAGCAGCGTAGTTACGGGGAACACTGAAGCTTTCTTT. Amino acid sequence: CASSVVTGNTEAFF.

The chain recombines TRBV6-5 with TRBJ1-2; 7 nucleotides agree with TRBD1. The V and J ends lost 6 bases and 3 bases, in that order; junction bases with no gene match: 7. CDR1 is MNHEY, CDR2 SVGAGI, per germline. The CDR3 totals 14 residues. The CDR3 sequence is CASRERDRYYGYTF. As DNA, the CDR3 is TGTGCCAGCAGAGAACGGGACAGATACTATGGCTACACCTTC.

V is TRBV20-1 and J is TRBJ1-1; TRBD1 might be the D (5 bases). This CDR3 has 14 amino acids. The germline V and J ends were trimmed by 4 bases and 3 bases, with 15 bases remaining between them. The germline V gene has CDR1 DFQATT and CDR2 SNEGSKA (reference sequence). In DNA form, the CDR3 reads TGCAGTGCTAACCAGGGTACCCCCTACACTGAAGCTTTCTTT. Its protein product is CSANQGTPYTEAFF.

This clonotype has a count of ten or more. The gene calls are TRBV29-1 and TRBJ1-1; D is unclear. Trimming took 0 bases from V and 3 from J, leaving 11 bases between them. The V gene's germline CDR1 is SQVTM and CDR2 ANQGSEA. The CDR3 runs to 14 residues. The CDR3 nucleotides read TGCAGCGTTGAAGAGTTGGAGGGCCACACTGAAGCTTTCTTT. Amino acids: CSVEELEGHTEAFF.

This clonotype has more than one count but fewer than ten. V is TRBV18 and J is TRBJ2-5, with 9 bases lining up with TRBD2. The CDR3 is 15 amino acids. Looked up from germline, CDR1 is KGHSH and CDR2 is LQKENI. V lost 2 bases to trimming and J lost 5 bases; unmatched junction nucleotides: 6. The CDR3: CASSPGLATMETQYF. CDR3 coding DNA: TGTGCCAGCTCACCAGGACTAGCGACAATGGAGACCCAGTACTTC.

This clonotype was seen at least ten times. The chain joins TRBV7-2 to TRBJ2-2; 9 bases align to TRBD1. Per germline, CDR1 SGHTA and CDR2 FQGNSA. The CDR3 spans 14 residues. V gave up 5 bases and J gave up 6 bases; unmatched junction bases: 4. The CDR3: CASSPRTGAGELFF. CDR3 DNA sequence: TGTGCCAGCAGCCCCAGGACAGGGGCCGGGGAGCTGTTTTTT.